Below, one T cell receptor (beta chain) is given with its context. The antigen is undetermined. The source of the sample is a study of identical twins. A universal primer site was incorporated via template switching, and the cDNA contained unique molecular identifiers. TCRdb re-analysed the 5' RACE reads in MiXCR, keeping a single row per CDR3 protein. The sample carries 400,000 to 550,000 distinct CDR3 sequences, 24% recorded once. This CDR3 is built from 16 residues. Trimming cost V 0 bases and J 2 bases, with 11 bases left between them. From germline, CDR1 is SGHRS and CDR2 YFSETQ. Findings of the study overall: Out-of-frame TCR alpha sharing observed in monozygotic twins exceeded model estimates. Beta clonotypes that were abundant in cord blood contained fewer insertions, a pattern absent from memory repertoires.

These data were also reused for a study on T cells expressing NK-cell markers. That paper adds: Dominant NKG2C+ clonotypes in a handful of donors made up about 1.0-7.0% of CD8+ T cells.

The V call is TRBV5-1, the J call TRBJ2-2; no firm D call. The sequence was collected from a woman younger than 30 in good health. Sequenced: CD4+ T cells sorted from blood. CDR3: CASSLVGGSNTGELFF. DNA of the CDR3: TGCGCCAGCAGCTTGGTTGGCGGCTCAAACACCGGGGAGCTGTTTTTT. Full variable domain (rest looked up from reference TRBV5-1 and TRBJ2-2): KAGVTQTPRYLIKTRGQQVTLSCSPISGHRSVSWYQQTPGQGLQFLFEYFSETQRNKGNFPGRFSGRQFSNSRSEMNVSTLELGDSALYLCASSLVGGSNTGELFFGEGSRLTVL.